What follows describes a single TCR beta chain. Its cognate antigen is unknown. These data belong to a study of shared clonotypes between healthy human individuals. The study, taken as a whole, reports: Sharing across four donors was highest in naive CD4 (around 5%) and lowest in memory CD8 (around 0.4%). Rarefaction revealed incomplete sorted-subset sequencing despite large depth.

Generated by immunoSEQ multiplex PCR, the TCRdb table keeps only in-frame clones and is missing some. In the table there are about 2 million clones, roughly 95% of which are singletons. CD45RO-negative cells were positively selected for CCR7, leaving out terminally differentiated effector memory CD45RA+ cells. This CDR3 is built from 18 residues. Germline V CDR1 and CDR2: LGHNA, YSLEER. The V gene end was trimmed by 0 bases and the J gene end by 1 base; junction bases not matched to a gene: 12. This TCR derives from a man aged 18 to 29 in good health. This chain connects TRBV4-3 to TRBJ2-7; 7 bases fit TRBD1. Source material: naive CD8+ T cells sorted from blood. The CDR3 DNA sequence: TGCGCCAGCAGCCAAGACATACACAGGGGTGAACTTTCCTACGAGCAGTACTTC. It encodes CASSQDIHRGELSYEQYF.